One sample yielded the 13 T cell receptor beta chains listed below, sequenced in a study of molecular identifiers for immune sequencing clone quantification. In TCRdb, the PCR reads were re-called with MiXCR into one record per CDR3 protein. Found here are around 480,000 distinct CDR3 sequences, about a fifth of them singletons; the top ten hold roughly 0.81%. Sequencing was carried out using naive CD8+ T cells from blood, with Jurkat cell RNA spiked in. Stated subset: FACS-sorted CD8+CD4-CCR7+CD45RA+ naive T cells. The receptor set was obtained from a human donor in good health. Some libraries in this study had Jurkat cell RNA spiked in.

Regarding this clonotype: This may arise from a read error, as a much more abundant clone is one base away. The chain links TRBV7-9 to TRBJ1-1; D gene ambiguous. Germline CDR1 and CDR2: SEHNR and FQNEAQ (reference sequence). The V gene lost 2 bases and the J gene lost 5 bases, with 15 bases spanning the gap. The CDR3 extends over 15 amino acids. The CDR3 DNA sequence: TGTGCCAGCAGCTTACTCGGCCGGGCGAGGACTGAAGCTTTCTTT. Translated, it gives CASSLLGRARTEAFF.

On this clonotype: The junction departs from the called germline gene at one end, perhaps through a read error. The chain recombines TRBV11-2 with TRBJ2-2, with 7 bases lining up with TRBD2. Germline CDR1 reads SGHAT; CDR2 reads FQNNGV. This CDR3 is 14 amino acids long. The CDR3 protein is CASPTGGSTGGLFF. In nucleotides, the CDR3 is TGTGCCAGCCCCACCGGGGGGAGCACCGGGGGGCTGTTTTTT.

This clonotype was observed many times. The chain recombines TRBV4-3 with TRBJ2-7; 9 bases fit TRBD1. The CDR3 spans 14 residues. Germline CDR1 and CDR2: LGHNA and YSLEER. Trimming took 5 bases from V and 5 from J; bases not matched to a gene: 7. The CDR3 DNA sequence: TGCGCCAGCAGCAACGACAGGGGGGTCAACGAGCAGTACTTC. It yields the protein CASSNDRGVNEQYF.

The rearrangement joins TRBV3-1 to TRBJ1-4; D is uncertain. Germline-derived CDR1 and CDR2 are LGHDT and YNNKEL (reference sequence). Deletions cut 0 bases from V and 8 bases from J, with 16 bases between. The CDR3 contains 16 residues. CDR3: CASSQDEGSFNEKLFF. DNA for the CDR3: TGTGCCAGCAGCCAAGATGAAGGGTCGTTTAACGAAAAACTGTTTTTT. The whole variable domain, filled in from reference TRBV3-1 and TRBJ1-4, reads DTAVSQTPKYLVTQMGNDKSIKCEQNLGHDTMYWYKQDSKKFLKIMFSYNNKELIINETVPNRFSPKSPDKAHLNLHINSLELGDSAVYFCASSQDEGSFNEKLFFGSGTQLSVL.

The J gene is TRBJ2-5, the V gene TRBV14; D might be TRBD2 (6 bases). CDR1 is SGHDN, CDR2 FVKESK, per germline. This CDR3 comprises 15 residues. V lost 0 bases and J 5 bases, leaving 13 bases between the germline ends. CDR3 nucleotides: TGTGCCAGCAGCCAAGATCTGGGACTTTGGGAGACCCAGTACTTC. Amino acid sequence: CASSQDLGLWETQYF.

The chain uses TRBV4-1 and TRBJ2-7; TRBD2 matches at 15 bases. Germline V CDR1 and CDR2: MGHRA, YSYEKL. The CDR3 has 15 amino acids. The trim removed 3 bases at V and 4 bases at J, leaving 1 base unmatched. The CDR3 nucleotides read TGCGCCAGCAGCCACGGGACTAGCGGGGGGTACGAGCAGTACTTC. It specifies CASSHGTSGGYEQYF.

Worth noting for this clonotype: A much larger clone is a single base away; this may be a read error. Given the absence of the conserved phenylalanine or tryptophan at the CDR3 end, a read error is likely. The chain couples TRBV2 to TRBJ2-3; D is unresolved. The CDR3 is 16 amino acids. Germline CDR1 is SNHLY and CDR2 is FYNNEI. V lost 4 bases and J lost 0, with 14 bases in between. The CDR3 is CASSVARNPSTDTQYS. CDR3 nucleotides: TGTGCCAGCAGTGTGGCTAGAAACCCTAGCACAGATACGCAGTATTCT.

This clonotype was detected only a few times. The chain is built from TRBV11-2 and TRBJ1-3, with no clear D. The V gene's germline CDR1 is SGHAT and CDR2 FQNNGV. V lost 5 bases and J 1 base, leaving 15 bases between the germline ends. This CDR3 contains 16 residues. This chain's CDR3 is CASSHWTESSGNTIYF. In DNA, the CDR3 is TGTGCCAGCAGCCACTGGACGGAAAGTTCTGGAAACACCATATATTTT.

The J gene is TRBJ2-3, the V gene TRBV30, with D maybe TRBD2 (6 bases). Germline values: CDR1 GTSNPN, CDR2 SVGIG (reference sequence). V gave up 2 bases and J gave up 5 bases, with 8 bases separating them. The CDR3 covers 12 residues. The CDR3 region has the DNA TGTGCCTGGAGTCCGGGACTAGATACGCAGTATTTT. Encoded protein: CAWSPGLDTQYF.

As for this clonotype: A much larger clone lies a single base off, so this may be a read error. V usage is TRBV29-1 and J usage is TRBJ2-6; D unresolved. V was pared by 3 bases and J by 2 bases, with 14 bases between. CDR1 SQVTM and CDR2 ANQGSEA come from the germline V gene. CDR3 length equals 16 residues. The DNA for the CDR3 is TGCAGCGTTGAGGCGGCCAAGAGCCCTGGGGCCAACGTCCTGACTTTC. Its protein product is CSVEAAKSPGANVLTF.

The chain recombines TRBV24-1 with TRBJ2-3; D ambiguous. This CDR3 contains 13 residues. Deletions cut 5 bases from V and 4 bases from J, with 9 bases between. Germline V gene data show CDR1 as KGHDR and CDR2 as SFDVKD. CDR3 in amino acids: CATSGPGADTQYF. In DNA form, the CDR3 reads TGTGCCACCAGTGGACCTGGGGCAGATACGCAGTATTTT.

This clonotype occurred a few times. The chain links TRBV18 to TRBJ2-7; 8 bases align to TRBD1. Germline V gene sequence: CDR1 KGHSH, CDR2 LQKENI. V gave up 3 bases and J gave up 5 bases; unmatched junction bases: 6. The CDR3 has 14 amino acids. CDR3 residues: CASSPTDRGHEQYF. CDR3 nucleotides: TGTGCCAGCTCACCGACAGACAGGGGTCACGAGCAGTACTTC.

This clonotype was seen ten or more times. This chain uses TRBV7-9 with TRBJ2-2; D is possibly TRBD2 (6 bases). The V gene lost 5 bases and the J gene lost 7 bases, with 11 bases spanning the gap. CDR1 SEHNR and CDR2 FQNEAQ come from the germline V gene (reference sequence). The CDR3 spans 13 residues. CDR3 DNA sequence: TGTGCCAGCAGCCCAGGGAGGAACGGGGAGCTGTTTTTT. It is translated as CASSPGRNGELFF.